Following are 4 T cell receptor beta chains from one sample sequenced in a study of T-cell memory formation after mild COVID-19 (dated by TCRdb to the early 2020s). The library was made by 5' RACE. The run used an Illumina NovaSeq 6000. TCRdb ran its own pipeline on the public reads, namely fastp trimming at Q25 and MiXCR clone calling, and kept in-frame beta chains. CDR3 protein duplicates are merged, each entry listing the most common genes and DNA. The sample table records 550,000 to 650,000 distinct CDR3 sequences; 15% to 20% of these occur just once. The ten most abundant clones make up just over 8% of the sample. Sequenced sample: PBMCs or a T cell subset sorted from them (not recorded which). The receptor set was obtained from an adult woman who had mild COVID-19 (a few samples of this study predate the infection). The sample titles of this study are shuffled in the database, so cell type and time point are left out; the donor was told from shared clones.

The genes are TRBV20-1 and TRBJ2-3, with 14 bases lining up with TRBD2. Germline V gives CDR1 DFQATT, CDR2 SNEGSKA (reference sequence). J gave up 6 bases and V 1 base, and 18 bases lay outside the gene matches. The CDR3 totals 20 residues. This chain's CDR3 is CSARVPRTTSGGGSGDTQYF. The CDR3 DNA follows: TGCAGTGCTAGAGTCCCCCGGACGACTAGCGGGGGGGGATCCGGTGATACGCAGTATTTT.

This chain links TRBV20-1 with TRBJ2-7; D possibly corresponds to TRBD1 (6 bases). CDR3 length: 12 amino acids. Trimming cost V 3 bases and J 6 bases, with 12 bases left between them. The V gene's germline CDR1 is DFQATT and CDR2 SNEGSKA (reference sequence). The chain's CDR3 is CSASEDSSEQYF. The CDR3 nucleotides read TGCAGTGCTAGTGAGGACAGTAGCGAGCAGTACTTC.

The rearrangement links TRBV12-3 or TRBV12-4 to TRBJ2-7; a weak D match, TRBD1 (6 bases). This CDR3 has 15 residues. V lost 2 bases and J 7 bases, leaving 18 bases between the germline ends. The CDR3 DNA reads as TGTGCCAGCAGTTTAAGTGGACAGCTCCCCCCAGAGCAGTACTTC. Protein: CASSLSGQLPPEQYF.

CDR3 DNA: TGTGCCAGCAGCATAAGGACAGGGGGCCTACAAGAGACCCAGTACTTC. It is translated as CASSIRTGGLQETQYF. The genes are TRBV9 and TRBJ2-5; 11 bases map to TRBD1. From germline, CDR1 is SGDLS and CDR2 YYNGEE. Trimming at V came to 4 bases and at J to 2 bases, leaving 7 bases not matched to a gene. The CDR3 consists of 16 residues.